A selection of T cell receptor beta chains follows, all from one sample in a study of cytomegalovirus exposure and HLA in healthy donors. Profiling relied on immunoSEQ multiplex PCR, and the TCRdb table lists in-frame clones only, not all of them. Of hundreds of thousands of clones listed, over 70% are singletons. The sequenced sample was PBMCs. The receptors derive from a woman between 55 and 75 years old in good health and CMV-seropositive. Each CDR3 is given with its conserved first and last residue. The D gene is left open where the match is weak. A clone size is listed for some rows: how often the clone was seen (once, few, many), or a class if it is expanded.

TGCGCCAGCAGCCAAGATAAACAGGGGGCTTCCCATGAAAAACTGTTTTTT	CASSQDKQGASHEKLFF	NA	TRBD1	TRBV4-3	TRBJ1-4
TGTGCCAGCAGAACGGGACAGGGGACCTATGGCTACACCTTC	CASRTGQGTYGYTF	NA	TRBD1	TRBV28	TRBJ1-2
TGTGCCAGCAGCCCTACGTTCGAGGTTTCCTACGAGCAGTACTTC	CASSPTFEVSYEQYF	NA	NA	TRBV7-2	TRBJ2-7
TGTGCCAGCAGCCGGGGACAGGGGAACACTGAAGCTTTCTTT	CASSRGQGNTEAFF	once	TRBD1	TRBV6-5	TRBJ1-1
TGTGCCTGGAGCCTCTGGGGGGAGGTAAGCAGCTATGGCTACACCTTC	CAWSLWGEVSSYGYTF	NA	NA	TRBV30	TRBJ1-2
TGTGCCAGCAGCTGGAGATGGGGCAGGGATGACTACGAGCAGTACTTC	CASSWRWGRDDYEQYF	NA	NA	TRBV5-6	TRBJ2-7
TGTGCCAGCAGTCCCGTGACAGGGGCCATGAACACTGAAGCTTTCTTT	CASSPVTGAMNTEAFF	NA	TRBD1	TRBV27	TRBJ1-1
TGTGCCAGCAGCTCCCTCGGGGTTACTGGAAACACCATATATTTT	CASSSLGVTGNTIYF	once	NA	TRBV7-9	TRBJ1-3
TGTGCCAGCAGTTACCGAACAGGGATCTCTAACTATGGCTACACCTTC	CASSYRTGISNYGYTF	NA	NA	TRBV6-6	TRBJ1-2
TGTGCCACCAGCAGAGACCAGGGGATCTATGGCTACACCTTC	CATSRDQGIYGYTF	few	NA	TRBV15	TRBJ1-2
TGCGCCAGCAGCCCCCCAGGGTACACTGAAGCTTTCTTT	CASSPPGYTEAFF	NA	NA	TRBV4-1	TRBJ1-1
TGTGCCAGCAGTGATTGGACAGAGGAGTACTTC	CASSDWTEEYF	few	NA	TRBV6-1	TRBJ2-7
TGTGCCAGCAGCTATGGGTCAGGCGAGACCCAGTACTTC	CASSYGSGETQYF	NA	NA	TRBV7-8	TRBJ2-5
TGTGCCAGCAGCAGAGAGGGGCGGGGGGGCGGGTCCGGGGAGCTGTTTTTT	CASSREGRGGGSGELFF	NA	NA	TRBV21-1	TRBJ2-2
TGCGCCAGCAGCTTGAACAGTATCGGAAACGCCATATATTTT	CASSLNSIGNAIYF	NA	NA	TRBV5-1	TRBJ1-3
TGCAGCGTCAACGACAGTCAACTTCGGGCTTTCTTT	CSVNDSQLRAFF	NA	NA	TRBV29-1	TRBJ1-1
TGTGCCAGCAGTTCCTTGGGACTTAACTCCTACGAGCAGTACTTC	CASSSLGLNSYEQYF	few	NA	TRBV27	TRBJ2-7
TGCGCCAGCAGTGATGGCTGGGCCTCCTACGAGCAGTACTTC	CASSDGWASYEQYF	NA	NA	TRBV10-1	TRBJ2-7
TGTGCCAGCGAGGAACTAGACTACAATGAGCAGTTCTTC	CASEELDYNEQFF	few	NA	TRBV2	TRBJ2-1
TGCAGCGCCACGGAGGGGGCAGGTGAAAAACTGTTTTTT	CSATEGAGEKLFF	NA	TRBD1	TRBV29-1	TRBJ1-4
TGTGCCAGCAGTTTATCGACAGCCACCTCGGGAAACACCATATATTTT	CASSLSTATSGNTIYF	once	NA	TRBV28	TRBJ1-3
TGCAGCGTACTAGACAGGGTTCATGGCTACACCTTC	CSVLDRVHGYTF	few	TRBD1	TRBV29-1	TRBJ1-2
TGTGCCAGCAGTTGGACAGGGAATGAAAAACTGTTTTTT	CASSWTGNEKLFF	NA	TRBD1	TRBV6-1	TRBJ1-4
TGTGCCACCAGCAGCCGGGACAGCTTCAATCAGCCCCAGCATTTT	CATSSRDSFNQPQHF	NA	TRBD1	TRBV15	TRBJ1-5
TGCGCCAGCAGCGTCGGGACAGGCCCTAATCAGCCCCAGCATTTT	CASSVGTGPNQPQHF	NA	TRBD1	TRBV5-1	TRBJ1-5
TGTGCCAGTAGCGATGGACTATTGGATACGCAGTATTTT	CASSDGLLDTQYF	NA	NA	TRBV19	TRBJ2-3
TGCGCCAGCAGCCCGGGGTTTACGAACACCGGGGAGCTGTTTTTT	CASSPGFTNTGELFF	NA	NA	TRBV5-1	TRBJ2-2